This T cell receptor beta chain was recorded in a study of T cells in Graves' hyperthyroidism and ophthalmopathy. There are many counts of this clonotype. RNA transcripts served as the template for amplifying TCR beta CDR3 regions. HTBI primers were used for first-round RT-PCR of the TCR CDR3. TCRdb analysed the multiplex PCR reads with MiXCR anew, one entry per CDR3 protein. The sample carries under 450,000 distinct CDR3 sequences, less than 15% recorded once. The TCR comes from a man under 40 with Graves' hyperthyroidism that later progressed to Graves' ophthalmopathy. Sequencing was performed on blood.

The CDR3 sequence is CASSLGSAGEKLFF. The CDR3 coding sequence is TGTGCCAGCAGCTTAGGCTCGGCCGGTGAAAAACTGTTTTTT. The chain combines TRBV7-9 with TRBJ1-4; D gene uncertain. Trimming pared 1 base from V and 7 bases from J, leaving 10 bases between. The CDR3 consists of 14 residues. Germline CDR1 SEHNR, CDR2 FQNEAQ (reference sequence).